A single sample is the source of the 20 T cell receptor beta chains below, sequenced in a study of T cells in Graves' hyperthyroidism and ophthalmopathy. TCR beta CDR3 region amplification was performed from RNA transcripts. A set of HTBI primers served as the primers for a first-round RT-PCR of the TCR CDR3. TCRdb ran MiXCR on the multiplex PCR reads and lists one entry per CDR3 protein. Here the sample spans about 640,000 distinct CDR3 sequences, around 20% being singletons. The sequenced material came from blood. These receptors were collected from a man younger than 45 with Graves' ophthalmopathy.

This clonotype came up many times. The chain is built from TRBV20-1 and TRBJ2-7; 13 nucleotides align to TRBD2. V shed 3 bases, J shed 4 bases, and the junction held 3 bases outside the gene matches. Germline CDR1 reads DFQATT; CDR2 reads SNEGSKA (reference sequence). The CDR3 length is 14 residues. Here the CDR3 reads CSARGTSGIYEQYF. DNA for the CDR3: TGCAGTGCTAGGGGGACTAGCGGGATTTACGAGCAGTACTTC.

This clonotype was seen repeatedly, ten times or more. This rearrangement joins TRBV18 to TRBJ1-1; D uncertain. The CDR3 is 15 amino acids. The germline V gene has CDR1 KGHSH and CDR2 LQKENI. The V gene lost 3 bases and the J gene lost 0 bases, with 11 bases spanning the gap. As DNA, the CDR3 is TGTGCCAGCTCACCTCCGGACGCCATGAACACTGAAGCTTTCTTT. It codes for CASSPPDAMNTEAFF. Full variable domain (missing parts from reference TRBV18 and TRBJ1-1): NAGVMQNPRHLVRRRGQEARLRCSPMKGHSHVYWYRQLPEEGLKFMVYLQKENIIDESGMPKERFSAEFPKEGPSILRIQQVVRGDSAAYFCASSPPDAMNTEAFFGQGTRLTVV.

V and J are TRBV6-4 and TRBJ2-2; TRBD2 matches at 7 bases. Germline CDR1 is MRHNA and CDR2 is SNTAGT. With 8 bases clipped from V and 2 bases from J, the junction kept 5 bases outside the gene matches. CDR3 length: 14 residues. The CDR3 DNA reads TGTGCCAGCGGAACTAGCGCTAACACCGGGGAGCTGTTTTTT. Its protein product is CASGTSANTGELFF.

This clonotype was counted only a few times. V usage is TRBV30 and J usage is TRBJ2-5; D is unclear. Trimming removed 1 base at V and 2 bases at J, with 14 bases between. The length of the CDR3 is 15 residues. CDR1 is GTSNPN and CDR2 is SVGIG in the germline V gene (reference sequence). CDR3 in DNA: TGTGCCTGGAGTGAGGCGAACCAAACGCAAGAGACCCAGTACTTC. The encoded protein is CAWSEANQTQETQYF.

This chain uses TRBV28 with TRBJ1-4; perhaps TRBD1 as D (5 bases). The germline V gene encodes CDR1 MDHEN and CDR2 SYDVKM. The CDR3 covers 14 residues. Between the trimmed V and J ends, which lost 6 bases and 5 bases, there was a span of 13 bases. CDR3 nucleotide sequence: TGTGCCAGCAGCCTGGGGGTGTTAAATGAAAAACTGTTTTTT. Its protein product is CASSLGVLNEKLFF. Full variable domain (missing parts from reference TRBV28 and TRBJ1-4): DVKVTQSSRYLVKRTGEKVFLECVQDMDHENMFWYRQDPGLGLRLIYFSYDVKMKEKGDIPEGYSVSREKKERFSLILESASTNQTSMYLCASSLGVLNEKLFFGSGTQLSVL.

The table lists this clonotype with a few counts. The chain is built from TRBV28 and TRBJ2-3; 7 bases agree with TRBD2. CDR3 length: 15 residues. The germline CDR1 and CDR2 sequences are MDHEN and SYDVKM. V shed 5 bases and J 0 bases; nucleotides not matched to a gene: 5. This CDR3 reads CASSPLAASTDTQYF. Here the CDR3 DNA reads TGTGCCAGCAGTCCTCTAGCGGCTAGCACAGATACGCAGTATTTT.

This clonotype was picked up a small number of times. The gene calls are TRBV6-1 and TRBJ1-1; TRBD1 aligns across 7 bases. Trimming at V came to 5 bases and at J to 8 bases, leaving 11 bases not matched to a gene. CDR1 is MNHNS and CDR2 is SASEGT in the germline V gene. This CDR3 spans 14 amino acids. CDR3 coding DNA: TGTGCCAGCAGTATACAGGGGCCGGTGCGCGAAGCTTTCTTT. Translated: CASSIQGPVREAFF.

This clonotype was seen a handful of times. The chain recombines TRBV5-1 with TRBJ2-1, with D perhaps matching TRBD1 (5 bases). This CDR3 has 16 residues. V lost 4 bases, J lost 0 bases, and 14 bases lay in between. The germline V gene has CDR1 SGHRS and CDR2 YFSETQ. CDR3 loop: CASSQRVTGSYNEQFF. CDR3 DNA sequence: TGCGCCAGCAGCCAGAGAGTTACAGGCTCCTACAATGAGCAGTTCTTC.

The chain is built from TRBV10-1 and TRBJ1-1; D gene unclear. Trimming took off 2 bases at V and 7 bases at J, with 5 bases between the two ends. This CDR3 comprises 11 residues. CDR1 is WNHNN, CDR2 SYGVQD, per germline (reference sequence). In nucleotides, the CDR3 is TGCGCCAGCAGTGAGGGCCTTGAAGCTTTCTTT. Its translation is CASSEGLEAFF.

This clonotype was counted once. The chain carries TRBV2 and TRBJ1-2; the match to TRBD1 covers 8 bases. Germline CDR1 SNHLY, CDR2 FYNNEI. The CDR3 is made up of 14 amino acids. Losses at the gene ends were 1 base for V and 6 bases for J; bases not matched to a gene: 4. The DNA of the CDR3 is TGTGCCAGCAGTGAAGGCAGGGGGCCCAATGGCTACACCTTC. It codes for CASSEGRGPNGYTF.

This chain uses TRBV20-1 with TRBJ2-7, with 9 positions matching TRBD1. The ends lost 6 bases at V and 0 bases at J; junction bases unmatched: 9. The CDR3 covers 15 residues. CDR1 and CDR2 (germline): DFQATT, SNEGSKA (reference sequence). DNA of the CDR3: TGCAGTGCGACAGGGGGACGTTTATTCTCCTACGAGCAGTACTTC. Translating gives CSATGGRLFSYEQYF.

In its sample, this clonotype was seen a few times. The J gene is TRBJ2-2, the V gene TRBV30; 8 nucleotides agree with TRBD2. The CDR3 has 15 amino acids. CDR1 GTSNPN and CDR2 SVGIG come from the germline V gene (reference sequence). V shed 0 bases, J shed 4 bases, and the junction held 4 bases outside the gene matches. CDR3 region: CAWSVRTSTTGELFF. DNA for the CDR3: TGTGCCTGGAGTGTACGGACTAGCACCACCGGGGAGCTGTTTTTT.

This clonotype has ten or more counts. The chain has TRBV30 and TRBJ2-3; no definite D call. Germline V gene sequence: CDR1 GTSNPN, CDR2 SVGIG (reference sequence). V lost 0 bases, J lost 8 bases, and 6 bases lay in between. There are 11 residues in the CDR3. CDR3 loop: CAWSVRGTQYF. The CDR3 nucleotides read TGTGCCTGGAGTGTACGCGGTACGCAGTATTTT.

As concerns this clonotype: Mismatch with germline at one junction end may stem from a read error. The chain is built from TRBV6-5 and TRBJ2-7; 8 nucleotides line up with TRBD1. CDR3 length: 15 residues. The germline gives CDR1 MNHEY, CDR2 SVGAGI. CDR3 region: CASSSAGTGSYGQYF. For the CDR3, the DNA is TGTGCCAGCAGTTCCGCCGGGACAGGTTCCTACGGGCAGTACTTC.

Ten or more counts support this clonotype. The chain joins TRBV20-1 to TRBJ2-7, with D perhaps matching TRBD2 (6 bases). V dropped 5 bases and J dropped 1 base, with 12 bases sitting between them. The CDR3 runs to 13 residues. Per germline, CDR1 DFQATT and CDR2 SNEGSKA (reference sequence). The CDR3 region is CSAARDQSYEQYF. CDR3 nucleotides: TGCAGTGCTGCGCGGGACCAGTCCTACGAGCAGTACTTC.

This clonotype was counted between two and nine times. CDR3 sequence: CASRPTGGRTDTQYF. DNA of the CDR3: TGTGCCAGCAGACCCACAGGGGGCCGCACAGATACGCAGTATTTT. The V call is TRBV2, the J call TRBJ2-3; the match to TRBD1 covers 9 bases. CDR3 length equals 15 residues. CDR1 SNHLY and CDR2 FYNNEI come from the germline V gene. With V trimmed by 6 bases and J by 1 base, 5 bases remained unmatched.

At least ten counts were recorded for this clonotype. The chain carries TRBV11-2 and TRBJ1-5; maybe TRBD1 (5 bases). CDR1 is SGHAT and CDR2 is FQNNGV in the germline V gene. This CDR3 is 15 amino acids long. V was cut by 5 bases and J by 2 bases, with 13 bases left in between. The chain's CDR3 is CASSPSWGGNQPQHF. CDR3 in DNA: TGTGCCAGCAGCCCGTCATGGGGCGGCAATCAGCCCCAGCATTTT.

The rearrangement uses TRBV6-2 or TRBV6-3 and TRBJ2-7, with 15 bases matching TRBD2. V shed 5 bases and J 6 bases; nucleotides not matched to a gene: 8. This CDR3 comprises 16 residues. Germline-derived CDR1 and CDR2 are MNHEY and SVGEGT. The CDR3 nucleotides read TGTGCCAGCAGTGCAGGGACTAGCGGGAGGACTCGCGAGCAGTACTTC. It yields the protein CASSAGTSGRTREQYF.

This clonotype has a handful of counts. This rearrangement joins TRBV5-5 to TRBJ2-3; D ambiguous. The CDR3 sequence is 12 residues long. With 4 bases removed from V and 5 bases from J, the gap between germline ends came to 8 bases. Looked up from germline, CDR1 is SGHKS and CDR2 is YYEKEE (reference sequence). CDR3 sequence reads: CASSRQLDTQYF. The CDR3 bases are TGTGCCAGCAGCCGCCAGTTAGATACGCAGTATTTT.

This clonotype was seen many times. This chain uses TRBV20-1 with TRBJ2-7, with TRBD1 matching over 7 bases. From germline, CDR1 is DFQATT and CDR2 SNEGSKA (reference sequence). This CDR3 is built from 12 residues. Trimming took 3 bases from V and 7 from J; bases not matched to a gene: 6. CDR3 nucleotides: TGCAGTGCTAGGGCCACAGGGGTGGAGCAGTACTTC. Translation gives CSARATGVEQYF.